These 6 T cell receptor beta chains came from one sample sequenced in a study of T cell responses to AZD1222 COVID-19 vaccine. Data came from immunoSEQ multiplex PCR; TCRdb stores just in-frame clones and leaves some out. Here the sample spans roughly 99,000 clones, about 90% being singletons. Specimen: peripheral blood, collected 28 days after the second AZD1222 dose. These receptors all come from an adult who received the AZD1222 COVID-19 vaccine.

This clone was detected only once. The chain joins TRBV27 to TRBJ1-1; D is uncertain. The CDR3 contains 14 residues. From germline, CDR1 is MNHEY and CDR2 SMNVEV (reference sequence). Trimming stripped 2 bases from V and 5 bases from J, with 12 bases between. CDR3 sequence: CASSLKRLATEAFF. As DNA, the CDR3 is TGTGCCAGCAGTTTAAAGAGGTTGGCGACTGAAGCTTTCTTT.

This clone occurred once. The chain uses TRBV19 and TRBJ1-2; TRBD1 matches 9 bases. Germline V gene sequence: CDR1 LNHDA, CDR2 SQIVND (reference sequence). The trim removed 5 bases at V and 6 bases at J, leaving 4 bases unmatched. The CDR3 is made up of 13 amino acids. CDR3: CASSSTGGNGYTF. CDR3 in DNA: TGTGCCAGTAGTTCGACAGGGGGGAATGGCTACACCTTC.

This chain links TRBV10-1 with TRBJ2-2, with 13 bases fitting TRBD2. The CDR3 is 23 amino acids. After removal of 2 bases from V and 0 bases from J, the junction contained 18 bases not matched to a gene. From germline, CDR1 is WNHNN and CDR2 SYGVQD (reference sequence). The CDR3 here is CASSERKGEPGLAGFANTGELFF. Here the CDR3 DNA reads TGCGCCAGCAGTGAGAGGAAGGGGGAACCGGGACTAGCGGGGTTCGCGAACACCGGGGAGCTGTTTTTT.

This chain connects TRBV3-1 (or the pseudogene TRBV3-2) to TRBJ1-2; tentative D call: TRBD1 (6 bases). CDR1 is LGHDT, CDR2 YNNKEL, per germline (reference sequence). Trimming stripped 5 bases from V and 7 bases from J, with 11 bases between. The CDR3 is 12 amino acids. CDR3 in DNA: TGTGCCAGCAGCACTGGACAGTCTGGCTACACCTTC. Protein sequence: CASSTGQSGYTF.

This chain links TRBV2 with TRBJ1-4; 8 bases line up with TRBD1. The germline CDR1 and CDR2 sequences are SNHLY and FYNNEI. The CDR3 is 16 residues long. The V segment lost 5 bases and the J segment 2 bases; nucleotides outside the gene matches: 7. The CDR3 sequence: CASSPRTGTTNEKLFF. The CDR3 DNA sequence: TGTGCCAGCAGTCCGCGGACAGGGACCACTAATGAAAAACTGTTTTTT.

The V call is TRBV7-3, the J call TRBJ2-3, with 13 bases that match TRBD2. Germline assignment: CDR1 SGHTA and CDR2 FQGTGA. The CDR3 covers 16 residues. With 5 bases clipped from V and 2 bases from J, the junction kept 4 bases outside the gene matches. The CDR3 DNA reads TGTGCCAGCAGCCGCGGGACTAGCGGGGCCACAGATACGCAGTATTTT. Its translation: CASSRGTSGATDTQYF. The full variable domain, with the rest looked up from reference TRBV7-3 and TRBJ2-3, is GAGVSQTPSNKVTEKGKYVELRCDPISGHTALYWYRQSLGQGPEFLIYFQGTGAADDSGLPNDRFFAVRPEGSVSTLKIQRTERGDSAVYLCASSRGTSGATDTQYFGPGTRLTVL.